These 19 T cell receptor beta chains were sequenced from one sample in a study of T cell changes during pregnancy in multiple sclerosis. The repertoire was sequenced with immunoSEQ multiplex PCR; TCRdb's copy has only in-frame clones and lacks some. The sample consists of approximately 93,000 clones, more than 85% of them appearing once. This material consisted of peripheral blood, taken before pregnancy. The receptors were gathered from a female donor with multiple sclerosis, enrolled in a pregnancy study.

The rearrangement links TRBV27 to TRBJ1-2; 7 bases agree with TRBD1. Unmatched junction bases numbered 6, after V lost 4 bases and J lost 4 bases. There are 14 residues in the CDR3. Germline CDR1 MNHEY, CDR2 SMNVEV (reference sequence). The CDR3 protein is CASSSRTGLYGYTF. The DNA for the CDR3 is TGTGCCAGCAGTTCCCGGACAGGCCTCTATGGCTACACCTTC.

The rearrangement uses TRBV9 and TRBJ2-7; the match to TRBD1 covers 9 bases. V lost 0 bases, J lost 2 bases, and 3 bases stayed unmatched. The germline CDR1 and CDR2 sequences are SGDLS and YYNGEE. This CDR3 spans 15 amino acids. In DNA, the CDR3 is TGTGCCAGCAGCGTAGGGACAGGGGATACCTACGAGCAGTACTTC. This translates into CASSVGTGDTYEQYF.

V and J are TRBV7-8 and TRBJ1-2; TRBD1 matches at 7 bases. Germline loops: CDR1 SGHVS, CDR2 FQNEAQ. Trimming took 4 bases from V and 4 from J; bases not matched to a gene: 12. CDR3 length: 16 amino acids. The CDR3 region has the DNA TGTGCCAGCAGCTCACGAAGGGACAGAGCTCTCTATGGCTACACCTTC. This gives the protein CASSSRRDRALYGYTF.

The gene calls are TRBV4-1 and TRBJ2-1, with 11 positions matching TRBD2. The germline V gene encodes CDR1 MGHRA and CDR2 YSYEKL. The V and J ends lost 1 base and 6 bases, in that order; junction bases with no gene match: 11. This CDR3 has 18 residues. The CDR3 nucleotides read TGCGCCAGCAGCCAAGGTTTCATAGCGGGAGGGCCGCGCAATGAGCAGTTCTTC. Its protein product is CASSQGFIAGGPRNEQFF.

V and J are TRBV15 and TRBJ2-3, with 10 bases identical to TRBD2. The V segment lost 5 bases and the J segment 4 bases; nucleotides outside the gene matches: 12. The germline V gene encodes CDR1 LNHNV and CDR2 YYDKDF (reference sequence). CDR3 length: 17 amino acids. Here the CDR3 reads CATSRWRISGRPDTQYF. The CDR3 DNA sequence: TGTGCCACCAGCCGATGGAGAATTAGCGGGAGGCCAGATACGCAGTATTTT.

The chain is built from TRBV5-6 and TRBJ1-2, with TRBD1 matching over 7 bases. Germline V gives CDR1 SGHDT, CDR2 YYEEEE. The CDR3 sequence is 14 residues long. J was trimmed by 0 bases and V by 6 bases; bases with no gene match: 5. As DNA, the CDR3 is TGTGCCAGCACCCGGGACAGAGCTAACTATGGCTACACCTTC. Its protein is CASTRDRANYGYTF.

This rearrangement joins TRBV5-1 to TRBJ2-1; 11 bases are a match to TRBD2. The length of the CDR3 is 15 residues. Germline V gives CDR1 SGHRS, CDR2 YFSETQ. The trim removed 3 bases at V and 6 bases at J, leaving 5 bases unmatched. The CDR3 here is CASSSIAGGPNEQFF. In DNA form, the CDR3 reads TGCGCCAGCAGCTCGATAGCGGGGGGGCCCAATGAGCAGTTCTTC.

The CDR3 nucleotides are TGTGCTAGTGGGCGGGACCCCCCTGGAAACACCATATATTTT. This translates into CASGRDPPGNTIYF. V usage is TRBV12-5 and J usage is TRBJ1-3, with TRBD1 as a possible D gene (5 bases). CDR3 length: 14 residues. V gave up 6 bases and J gave up 2 bases, with 11 bases separating them. CDR1 and CDR2 (germline): LGHNT, FRNRAP.

The chain is built from TRBV27 and TRBJ2-3, with 8 bases fitting TRBD1. The CDR3 is made up of 15 amino acids. V dropped 5 bases and J dropped 0; count of bases not matched to a gene: 4. Germline V gene data show CDR1 as MNHEY and CDR2 as SMNVEV (reference sequence). The CDR3 region has the DNA TGTGCCAGCAGTGCCACAGGGGGGAGCACAGATACGCAGTATTTT. As protein: CASSATGGSTDTQYF.

This chain links TRBV9 with TRBJ2-1; D possibly corresponds to TRBD2 (7 bases). CDR3 length equals 17 residues. Germline lookup yields CDR1 SGDLS and CDR2 YYNGEE. The V end lost 0 bases, the J end lost 0 bases, and 13 bases lay between the germline ends. CDR3 region: CASSVDGGPLSYNEQFF. For the CDR3, the DNA is TGTGCCAGCAGCGTAGACGGGGGGCCCCTCTCCTACAATGAGCAGTTCTTC.

This chain uses TRBV7-3 with TRBJ1-6, with 8 bases identical to TRBD1. After removal of 2 bases from V and 8 bases from J, the junction contained 5 bases not matched to a gene. This CDR3 spans 15 amino acids. Germline V CDR1 and CDR2: SGHTA, FQGTGA. Here the CDR3 DNA reads TGTGCCAGCAGCTTATCCCCAGGGGGCTATTCACCCCTCCACTTT. Encoded protein: CASSLSPGGYSPLHF.

V usage is TRBV6-5 and J usage is TRBJ1-1; 7 nucleotides line up with TRBD1. J lost 2 bases, V lost 5 bases, and 2 bases had no gene match. CDR1 is MNHEY and CDR2 is SVGAGI in the germline V gene. CDR3 size: 13 residues. The CDR3 here is CASSHRGNTEAFF. The CDR3, as DNA: TGTGCCAGCAGTCACAGGGGTAACACTGAAGCTTTCTTT.

This clone has just one count. This chain uses TRBV5-4 with TRBJ2-3; 11 bases align to TRBD2. Trimming removed 7 bases from V and 4 bases from J; junction bases left unmatched: 2. This CDR3 is 13 amino acids long. The germline V gene has CDR1 SGHNT and CDR2 YYREEE (reference sequence). CDR3 in DNA: TGTGCCAGCGCGACTAGCGGGGCAGATACGCAGTATTTT. Translation: CASATSGADTQYF. The whole variable domain, remainder taken from reference TRBV5-4 and TRBJ2-3, is ETGVTQSPTHLIKTRGQQVTLRCSSQSGHNTVSWYQQALGQGPQFIFQYYREEENGRGNFPPRFSGLQFPNYSSELNVNALELDDSALYLCASATSGADTQYFGPGTRLTVL.

The chain combines TRBV11-2 with TRBJ1-3, with no clear D. The germline V gene has CDR1 SGHAT and CDR2 FQNNGV. The V end lost 5 bases, the J end lost 0 bases, and 8 bases lay between the germline ends. This CDR3 has 14 amino acids. CDR3 nucleotide sequence: TGTGCCAGCAGCCTTGTTCGCTCTGGAAACACCATATATTTT. This encodes CASSLVRSGNTIYF.

A few counts support this clone. The chain is built from TRBV28 and TRBJ2-5; 9 bases agree with TRBD2. J lost 5 bases, V lost 4 bases, and 8 bases had no gene match. The CDR3 runs to 15 residues. Germline V gene data show CDR1 as MDHEN and CDR2 as SYDVKM. CDR3 in DNA: TGTGCCAGCAGTTCTGCGGCGGGAGGGCCGGAGACCCAGTACTTC. Translated: CASSSAAGGPETQYF. Full variable domain (outside the CDR3, taken from reference TRBV28 and TRBJ2-5): DVKVTQSSRYLVKRTGEKVFLECVQDMDHENMFWYRQDPGLGLRLIYFSYDVKMKEKGDIPEGYSVSREKKERFSLILESASTNQTSMYLCASSSAAGGPETQYFGPGTRLLVL.

The chain carries TRBV29-1 and TRBJ2-7; weak D call: TRBD2 (6 bases). The V end lost 7 bases, the J end lost 5 bases, and 18 bases lay between the germline ends. Germline assignment: CDR1 SQVTM and CDR2 ANQGSEA. The CDR3 covers 13 residues. The CDR3 DNA reads TGCAGCGCCGGGACTCCTCCTACCCACGAGCAGTACTTC. As protein: CSAGTPPTHEQYF.

The rearrangement joins TRBV2 to TRBJ1-1, with D unresolved. Trimming took off 5 bases at V and 1 base at J, with 11 bases between the two ends. This CDR3 is 14 amino acids long. Germline V gene lookup returns CDR1 SNHLY and CDR2 FYNNEI. Here the CDR3 DNA reads TGTGCCAGCAGTTCGGACGGGAGGAACACTGAAGCTTTCTTT. Its translation: CASSSDGRNTEAFF. Full variable domain (missing parts from reference TRBV2 and TRBJ1-1): EPEVTQTPSHQVTQMGQEVILRCVPISNHLYFYWYRQILGQKVEFLVSFYNNEISEKSEIFDDQFSVERPDGSNFTLKIRSTKLEDSAMYFCASSSDGRNTEAFFGQGTRLTVV.

CDR3 region: CASSLTSGQVGSGANVLTF. The DNA of the CDR3 is TGTGCCAGCAGCTTAACGTCTGGACAGGTCGGCTCTGGGGCCAACGTCCTGACTTTC. This chain links TRBV7-3 with TRBJ2-6, with 7 bases aligning to TRBD1. J gave up 0 bases and V 0 bases, and 8 bases lay outside the gene matches. CDR1 and CDR2 from the germline V gene are SGHTA and FQGTGA. The CDR3 is 19 residues long.

This chain connects TRBV11-1 to TRBJ2-7, with TRBD1 identical over 9 bases. The V gene's germline CDR1 is SGHAT and CDR2 FQDESV (reference sequence). The CDR3 length is 14 residues. The V and J ends lost 2 bases and 6 bases, in that order; junction bases with no gene match: 5. The CDR3 protein is CASSLQQGAGEQYF. CDR3 in DNA: TGTGCCAGCAGCTTACAACAGGGGGCTGGCGAGCAGTACTTC.